The clone carrying this T cell receptor (beta chain) was observed a single time. The repertoire was sequenced with immunoSEQ multiplex PCR; TCRdb's copy has only in-frame clones and lacks some. Altogether tens of thousands of clones are present, roughly nine tenths being singletons, with the ten largest covering around 18%. The data are from a study of blood T cell repertoires in COVID-19. The V and J ends lost 4 bases and 1 base respectively, with 19 bases between them. Germline CDR1 is SGHAT and CDR2 is FQNNGV. This CDR3 is built from 17 residues. The genes are TRBV11-2 and TRBJ1-2, with D hard to call. The receptor comes from a woman aged 55-69 years with COVID-19, enrolled during active disease. Material for sequencing was peripheral blood. In DNA, the CDR3 is TGTGCCAGCAGCTCAATCGACACCCGGAAGCTTAACTATGGCTACACCTTC. The encoded protein is CASSSIDTRKLNYGYTF.